The 27 T cell receptor beta chains reported below all come from one sample, sequenced in a study of shared clonotypes between healthy human individuals. Produced via immunoSEQ multiplex PCR; TCRdb's table is partial and in-frame only. The table has some 1.1 million clones, 60% to 85% seen once. The sequenced sample consisted of memory CD4+ T cells from PBMCs. Subset defined: CD45RA-negative fraction. The receptor source for this set is a man aged 18 to 29 in good health. Some clones in this sample may be carry-over from other donors' samples.

This clone was recorded only once. This chain links TRBV18 with TRBJ2-7; 7 bases match TRBD2. The ends lost 2 bases at V and 6 bases at J; junction bases unmatched: 7. The length of the CDR3 is 14 residues. Germline lookup yields CDR1 KGHSH and CDR2 LQKENI. This chain's CDR3 is CASSPAGVLGEQYF. The CDR3 coding sequence is TGTGCCAGCTCACCAGCGGGAGTGCTAGGCGAGCAGTACTTC. The full variable domain, its missing parts supplied by reference TRBV18 and TRBJ2-7, is NAGVMQNPRHLVRRRGQEARLRCSPMKGHSHVYWYRQLPEEGLKFMVYLQKENIIDESGMPKERFSAEFPKEGPSILRIQQVVRGDSAAYFCASSPAGVLGEQYFGPGTRLTVT.

V gene TRBV18 combines with J gene TRBJ2-7, with D perhaps matching TRBD1 or TRBD2 (5 bases each). CDR3 length: 14 residues. V lost 4 bases, J lost 0 bases, and 10 bases lay in between. The germline V gene has CDR1 KGHSH and CDR2 LQKENI. CDR3 residues: CASSLIGGSYEQYF. CDR3 nucleotides: TGTGCCAGCTCACTGATTGGGGGCTCCTACGAGCAGTACTTC.

The chain couples TRBV7-2 to TRBJ2-7; D is undetermined. The CDR3 sequence is 15 residues long. V lost 1 base, J lost 2 bases, and 12 bases lay in between. Looked up from germline, CDR1 is SGHTA and CDR2 is FQGNSA. The CDR3 is CASSLGIGPTYEQYF. DNA of the CDR3: TGTGCCAGCAGCTTAGGAATTGGACCGACCTACGAGCAGTACTTC.

The gene calls are TRBV7-3 and TRBJ2-5; TRBD2 agrees at 8 bases. The CDR3 has 14 amino acids. V shed 5 bases and J 4 bases; nucleotides not matched to a gene: 6. The germline gives CDR1 SGHTA, CDR2 FQGTGA. The CDR3 nucleotides are TGTGCCAGCAGCCCCGGGAGGGCCTCAGAGACCCAGTACTTC. This translates into CASSPGRASETQYF.

The chain joins TRBV5-5 to TRBJ2-5, with D perhaps TRBD2 (5 bases). The CDR3 runs 15 residues. V dropped 0 bases and J dropped 1 base, with 10 bases sitting between them. CDR1 and CDR2 from the germline V gene are SGHKS and YYEKEE (reference sequence). The CDR3 region is CASSLEQTTQETQYF. CDR3 DNA sequence: TGTGCCAGCAGCTTGGAACAGACTACCCAAGAGACCCAGTACTTC.

This clone came up a few times. The chain combines TRBV28 with TRBJ2-7; 11 nucleotides line up with TRBD2. Germline trimming cut 3 bases from V and 4 bases from J; bases unmatched to any gene: 5. The CDR3 has 15 residues. Germline assignment: CDR1 MDHEN and CDR2 SYDVKM. CDR3 sequence reads: CASSFPTSGIYEQYF. DNA of the CDR3: TGTGCCAGCAGTTTTCCGACTAGCGGGATATACGAGCAGTACTTC. Full variable domain (remainder filled in from reference TRBV28 and TRBJ2-7): DVKVTQSSRYLVKRTGEKVFLECVQDMDHENMFWYRQDPGLGLRLIYFSYDVKMKEKGDIPEGYSVSREKKERFSLILESASTNQTSMYLCASSFPTSGIYEQYFGPGTRLTVT.

This rearrangement joins TRBV29-1 to TRBJ1-1, with unresolved D. V was clipped by 4 bases and J by 3 bases, with 15 bases between them. The CDR3 totals 14 residues. Germline CDR1 reads SQVTM; CDR2 reads ANQGSEA. CDR3 DNA sequence: TGCAGCGTTGTCGTAGGCCGGGAGGACACTGAAGCTTTCTTT. It specifies CSVVVGREDTEAFF.

The genes are TRBV7-2 and TRBJ2-2; TRBD1 matches at 7 bases. There are 17 residues in the CDR3. Per germline, CDR1 SGHTA and CDR2 FQGNSA. With 1 base clipped from V and 1 base from J, the junction kept 6 bases outside the gene matches. CDR3 sequence reads: CASSLDSWTGNTGELFF. DNA of the CDR3: TGTGCCAGCAGCTTAGATTCATGGACAGGGAACACCGGGGAGCTGTTTTTT.

This clone was counted only a few times. This chain connects TRBV13 to TRBJ2-1; 10 bases agree with TRBD2. Trimming at V came to 4 bases and at J to 6 bases, leaving 12 bases not matched to a gene. The V gene's germline CDR1 is PRHDT and CDR2 FYEKMQ (reference sequence). The CDR3 runs 17 residues. The CDR3 nucleotides read TGTGCCAGCAGCTCCCCTCAACTAGCGGGATTTCGCAATGAGCAGTTCTTC. It yields the protein CASSSPQLAGFRNEQFF.

Only a few counts were recorded for this clone. The chain joins TRBV30 to TRBJ1-2, with 7 bases matching TRBD1. Germline V CDR1 and CDR2: GTSNPN, SVGIG (reference sequence). Trimming cost V 4 bases and J 8 bases; bases outside gene matches: 7. This CDR3 has 12 amino acids. The CDR3 nucleotides read TGTGCCTGGACGGGAGGACAGGTGGGCTACACCTTC. Translation: CAWTGGQVGYTF.

The chain combines TRBV11-2 with TRBJ1-2; no clear D gene. Trimming took off 3 bases at V and 7 bases at J, with 12 bases between the two ends. The V gene's germline CDR1 is SGHAT and CDR2 FQNNGV. The CDR3 extends over 13 amino acids. The CDR3 loop is CASSFQMAGGYTF. In nucleotides, the CDR3 is TGTGCCAGCAGCTTTCAGATGGCCGGTGGCTACACCTTC. Supplemented by reference TRBV11-2 and TRBJ1-2, the full variable domain reads EAGVAQSPRYKIIEKRQSVAFWCNPISGHATLYWYQQILGQGPKLLIQFQNNGVVDDSQLPKDRFSAERLKGVDSTLKIQPAKLEDSAVYLCASSFQMAGGYTFGSGTRLTVV.

V is TRBV7-2 and J is TRBJ2-1; 10 bases fit TRBD2. The J segment lost 3 bases and the V segment lost 5 bases, leaving 16 bases of the junction unmatched. In germline, CDR1 is SGHTA, CDR2 FQGNSA. The CDR3 extends over 19 amino acids. CDR3 loop: CASSTRVASGRPGYNEQFF. CDR3 bases: TGTGCCAGCAGCACGAGGGTGGCTAGCGGGAGACCTGGCTACAATGAGCAGTTCTTC. Together with reference TRBV7-2 and TRBJ2-1, the CDR3 gives the full variable domain: GAGVSQSPSNKVTEKGKDVELRCDPISGHTALYWYRQSLGQGLEFLIYFQGNSAPDKSGLPSDRFSAERTGGSVSTLTIQRTQQEDSAVYLCASSTRVASGRPGYNEQFFGPGTRLTVL.

This clone is a singleton in its sample. The genes are TRBV29-1 and TRBJ2-7; maybe TRBD2 (6 bases). The CDR3 has 16 residues. The V end lost 1 base, the J end lost 4 bases, and 20 bases lay between the germline ends. Looked up from germline, CDR1 is SQVTM and CDR2 is ANQGSEA. The CDR3 nucleotides read TGCAGCGTTGAAGGTCTAGTGTCGGGGGTCCGGTACGAGCAGTACTTC. Encoded protein: CSVEGLVSGVRYEQYF.

This chain joins TRBV7-8 and TRBJ2-4; D is unclear. The V end lost 2 bases, the J end lost 5 bases, and 13 bases lay between the germline ends. The CDR3 sequence is 15 residues long. From germline, CDR1 is SGHVS and CDR2 FQNEAQ. The CDR3 reads CASSLRTTEQNIQYF. The DNA for the CDR3 is TGTGCCAGCAGCTTAAGAACGACTGAGCAAAACATTCAGTACTTC.

The rearrangement links TRBV7-9 to TRBJ2-2, with no clear D. This CDR3 is built from 16 residues. V dropped 10 bases and J dropped 4 bases, with 22 bases sitting between them. In germline, CDR1 is SEHNR, CDR2 FQNEAQ (reference sequence). CDR3 region: CANNRLGKPGTGELFF. The CDR3 DNA reads TGTGCCAACAATCGACTGGGGAAGCCGGGCACCGGGGAGCTGTTTTTT.

The chain recombines TRBV7-9 with TRBJ2-5; D gene ambiguous. This CDR3 has 13 residues. V lost 4 bases, J lost 0 bases, and 6 bases lay in between. Germline-derived CDR1 and CDR2 are SEHNR and FQNEAQ (reference sequence). The CDR3 reads CASSSSHQETQYF. Written as DNA, the CDR3 is TGTGCCAGCAGCTCCAGCCACCAAGAGACCCAGTACTTC.

This clone was observed once. This chain connects TRBV2 to TRBJ1-5; 8 nucleotides match TRBD1. The CDR3 is 15 residues long. J gave up 6 bases and V 4 bases, and 8 bases lay outside the gene matches. CDR1 and CDR2 from the germline V gene are SNHLY and FYNNEI. CDR3 bases: TGTGCCAGCAGTGCCGGGACAGGTTTTGGTCAGCCCCAGCATTTT. This gives the protein CASSAGTGFGQPQHF.

The chain employs TRBV27 and TRBJ2-7, with 11 positions matching TRBD1. This CDR3 is built from 16 residues. Germline-derived CDR1 and CDR2 are MNHEY and SMNVEV (reference sequence). Trimming removed 1 base from V and 9 bases from J; junction bases left unmatched: 11. The CDR3 region is CASSLLYRDRGNGQYF. The CDR3 DNA follows: TGTGCCAGCAGTTTATTGTACCGGGACAGGGGGAATGGGCAGTACTTC.

V is TRBV7-9 and J is TRBJ2-5; no clear D. V dropped 5 bases and J dropped 5 bases, with 12 bases sitting between them. The CDR3 contains 13 residues. Germline V gene data show CDR1 as SEHNR and CDR2 as FQNEAQ (reference sequence). Here the CDR3 reads CASSRRSWETQYF. The CDR3 DNA reads TGTGCCAGCAGCCGCCGGTCCTGGGAGACCCAGTACTTC.

For the CDR3, the DNA is TGCGCCAGCAGTGAACGGGGGGATACGCAGTATTTT. It specifies CASSERGDTQYF. The chain carries TRBV10-2 and TRBJ2-3, with D perhaps matching TRBD2 (6 bases). V was trimmed by 3 bases and J by 6 bases, leaving 7 bases between them. Germline CDR1 and CDR2: WSHSY and SAAADI. The CDR3 has 12 amino acids.

This sequence joins TRBV5-1 and TRBJ2-1; D is unresolved. V was shortened by 2 bases and J by 7 bases, with 16 bases between the two germline ends. The length of the CDR3 is 15 residues. Per the germline V gene, CDR1 is SGHRS and CDR2 is YFSETQ. In nucleotides, the CDR3 is TGCGCCAGCAGCTTAGCAAGTCCGAGGAATAATGAGCAGTTCTTC. Translating gives CASSLASPRNNEQFF.

The V call is TRBV2, the J call TRBJ2-2, with D possibly being TRBD1 or TRBD2 (5 bases each). CDR1 and CDR2 (germline): SNHLY, FYNNEI. V lost 5 bases and J 0 bases, leaving 13 bases between the germline ends. CDR3 length: 16 residues. DNA for the CDR3: TGTGCCAGCAGTTTTGCAGGGACCGCGAACACCGGGGAGCTGTTTTTT. Translation gives CASSFAGTANTGELFF.

This sequence joins TRBV7-2 and TRBJ2-7; 11 nucleotides line up with TRBD2. The germline gives CDR1 SGHTA, CDR2 FQGNSA. The ends lost 4 bases at V and 6 bases at J; junction bases unmatched: 5. The CDR3 is 14 residues long. The CDR3 DNA reads TGTGCCAGCAGCTCCTCCGGGACTAGCGGCGAGCAGTACTTC. Amino acids: CASSSSGTSGEQYF.

The V gene is TRBV28, the J gene TRBJ2-1; 7 bases fit TRBD2. The CDR3 runs 19 residues. V was clipped by 1 base and J by 3 bases; unmatched bases: 15. Germline V gives CDR1 MDHEN, CDR2 SYDVKM. CDR3 sequence: CASSLSFSGIAGLYNEQFF. DNA of the CDR3: TGTGCCAGCAGTTTATCCTTTTCGGGGATAGCGGGCCTCTACAATGAGCAGTTCTTC.

V and J are TRBV5-1 and TRBJ2-1, with a tentative D call TRBD2 (6 bases). The CDR3 totals 15 residues. The V gene lost 4 bases and the J gene lost 5 bases, with 16 bases spanning the gap. In germline, CDR1 is SGHRS, CDR2 YFSETQ. Written as DNA, the CDR3 is TGCGCCAGCAGCCCCCTCGGAGGGACTCACAATGAGCAGTTCTTC. It encodes CASSPLGGTHNEQFF. Based on the CDR3 plus reference TRBV5-1 and TRBJ2-1, the full variable domain is KAGVTQTPRYLIKTRGQQVTLSCSPISGHRSVSWYQQTPGQGLQFLFEYFSETQRNKGNFPGRFSGRQFSNSRSEMNVSTLELGDSALYLCASSPLGGTHNEQFFGPGTRLTVL.

The chain links TRBV5-3 to TRBJ2-7; D possibly corresponds to TRBD2 (6 bases). TRBV5-3 is an open reading frame whose function is uncertain. V dropped 1 base and J dropped 5 bases, with 16 bases sitting between them. The length of the CDR3 is 15 residues. The CDR3 region has the DNA TGTGCCAGAAGCTTGTCCCCCCAGGGAGGAGACGAGCAGTACTTC. Its translation is CARSLSPQGGDEQYF.

V usage is TRBV5-1 and J usage is TRBJ2-3; 8 nucleotides match TRBD2. V gave up 6 bases and J gave up 0 bases; unmatched junction bases: 3. This CDR3 has 14 amino acids. The V gene's germline CDR1 is SGHRS and CDR2 YFSETQ. CDR3 nucleotides: TGCGCCAGCACCGGACTAGCTAGCACAGATACGCAGTATTTT. Its translation: CASTGLASTDTQYF.